This T cell receptor beta chain derives from a study of cytomegalovirus exposure and HLA in healthy donors. Study-wide points: A later analysis linked a missense DCLRE1C variant to TCR beta V- and J-gene trimming.

Researchers ran the PCR with 60 Vbeta and 13 Jbeta primers. Only in-frame clones appear in the TCRdb table, and some are missing; sequencing was by immunoSEQ multiplex PCR. This table holds approximately 80,000 clones, around 72% found once. Trimming took 5 bases from V and 5 from J; bases not matched to a gene: 7. CDR3 length: 16 residues. Germline CDR1 and CDR2: SGHVS and FQNEAQ. As concerns this clone: Its antigen is not known.

The receptor was derived from a woman between 40 and 50 years old in good health and CMV-seropositive. The V gene is TRBV7-8, the J gene TRBJ2-3; 13 nucleotides match TRBD2. Sequences were obtained from PBMCs. The DNA of the CDR3 is TGTGCCAGCAGCCCAACTAGCGGGAGGGCCCGAGATACGCAGTATTTT. It encodes CASSPTSGRARDTQYF.